This entry lists 31 T cell receptor beta chains sequenced from one sample in a study of blood T cell repertoires in COVID-19. Here immunoSEQ multiplex PCR was the method, and the copy in TCRdb shows in-frame clones only, minus some. The sample has under 300,000 clones; approximately 86% are singletons. Material: peripheral blood. The source is a woman in her 70s with active or convalescent COVID-19.

The genes are TRBV7-9 and TRBJ2-1; 7 bases map to TRBD1. The germline CDR1 and CDR2 sequences are SEHNR and FQNEAQ (reference sequence). The CDR3 has 12 residues. V shed 5 bases and J 6 bases; nucleotides not matched to a gene: 1. The CDR3, as DNA: TGTGCCAGCAGCGCAGGGGGCAATGAGCAGTTCTTC. This translates into CASSAGGNEQFF. The entire variable domain, with the rest obtained from reference TRBV7-9 and TRBJ2-1, is as follows: DTGVSQNPRHKITKRGQNVTFRCDPISEHNRLYWYRQTLGQGPEFLTYFQNEAQLEKSRLLSDRFSAERPKGSFSTLEIQRTEQGDSAMYLCASSAGGNEQFFGPGTRLTVL.

The CDR3 spells CASSRQGSNYGYTF. DNA for the CDR3: TGTGCCAGCAGCAGGCAGGGCTCTAACTATGGCTACACCTTC. The rearrangement joins TRBV9 to TRBJ1-2, with D perhaps matching TRBD1 (5 bases). Germline loops: CDR1 SGDLS, CDR2 YYNGEE. Trimming removed 4 bases from V and 0 bases from J, with 10 bases in between. This CDR3 has 14 amino acids.

The rearrangement links TRBV15 to TRBJ1-4; TRBD1 is a possible D gene (5 bases). The CDR3 contains 14 residues. Germline lookup yields CDR1 LNHNV and CDR2 YYDKDF (reference sequence). With 4 bases removed from V and 8 bases from J, the gap between germline ends came to 14 bases. Here the CDR3 reads CATSNGAREEKLFF. Written as DNA, the CDR3 is TGTGCCACCAGCAATGGGGCGCGGGAGGAAAAACTGTTTTTT.

This chain connects TRBV6-2 or TRBV6-3 to TRBJ2-7; 7 positions agree with TRBD1. Losses at the gene ends were 6 bases for V and 2 bases for J; bases not matched to a gene: 10. The CDR3 runs 15 residues. Per germline, CDR1 MNHEY and CDR2 SVGEGT. CDR3 DNA: TGTGCCAGCAGATACAGGGGTATTTTTGCCTACGAGCAGTACTTC. Protein product: CASRYRGIFAYEQYF.

The chain is built from TRBV25-1 and TRBJ1-1, with D hard to call. V shed 1 base and J shed 0 bases, with 9 bases lying between them. Germline assignment: CDR1 MGHDK and CDR2 SYGVNS. The CDR3 totals 15 residues. The CDR3 DNA reads TGTGCCAGCAGTGAATCCCACGGGTTGAACACTGAAGCTTTCTTT. Translating it yields CASSESHGLNTEAFF.

This chain connects TRBV9 to TRBJ2-5; 12 nucleotides match TRBD2. Germline CDR1 reads SGDLS; CDR2 reads YYNGEE. This CDR3 contains 16 residues. V lost 7 bases, J lost 5 bases, and 12 bases stayed unmatched. The CDR3 bases are TGTGCCAGCTCTCCCTCATCTAGCGGGGGGGCTGAGACCCAGTACTTC. Translated, it gives CASSPSSSGGAETQYF.

This clone occurred once. The chain joins TRBV12-3 or TRBV12-4 to TRBJ2-5, with D possibly TRBD1 on 6 matching bases. V lost 6 bases to trimming and J lost 2 bases, with 10 bases between them. The CDR3 consists of 13 residues. The CDR3 DNA follows: TGTGCCAGCAGCGGGACACATCAAGAGACCCAGTACTTC. Amino acids: CASSGTHQETQYF.

The chain joins TRBV4-1 to TRBJ1-1; D is uncertain. Germline V gene data show CDR1 as MGHRA and CDR2 as YSYEKL. V was shortened by 3 bases and J by 0 bases, with 11 bases between the two germline ends. CDR3 length equals 15 residues. CDR3 protein: CASSHTETLNTEAFF. As DNA, the CDR3 is TGCGCCAGCAGCCACACAGAAACTTTGAACACTGAAGCTTTCTTT.

The CDR3 nucleotides are TGTGCCAGCAGTCGGACCCAGGGCTCTGGAAACACCATATATTTT. Translation gives CASSRTQGSGNTIYF. The chain carries TRBV6-5 and TRBJ1-3; D is possibly TRBD1 (5 bases). This CDR3 has 15 residues. Germline lookup yields CDR1 MNHEY and CDR2 SVGAGI. Trimming removed 5 bases from V and 0 bases from J, with 11 bases in between.

CDR3 bases: TGCATCGCGTCGAGAGATGAAAAACTGTTTTTT. This encodes CIASRDEKLFF. J is TRBJ1-4 and V is TRBV20-1, with D hard to call. The CDR3 covers 11 residues. CDR1 is DFQATT, CDR2 SNEGSKA, per germline (reference sequence).

This clone was counted a single time. J is TRBJ2-2 and V is TRBV10-3; 12 positions agree with TRBD2. Unmatched junction bases numbered 5, after V lost 6 bases and J lost 0 bases. The germline V gene has CDR1 ENHRY and CDR2 SYGVKD. The CDR3 runs 17 residues. The CDR3 sequence: CAIRQTSGGPNTGELFF. The CDR3 nucleotides are TGTGCCATCAGACAAACTAGCGGGGGGCCGAACACCGGGGAGCTGTTTTTT.

J is TRBJ1-1 and V is TRBV11-2; no definite D call. CDR1 and CDR2 (germline): SGHAT, FQNNGV. This CDR3 region has 15 residues. V gave up 2 bases and J gave up 1 base, with 11 bases separating them. The CDR3 DNA sequence: TGTGCCAGCAGCTTACATCAGGAACCGAACACTGAAGCTTTCTTT. It specifies CASSLHQEPNTEAFF.

This chain uses TRBV11-2 with TRBJ2-1; 9 nucleotides match TRBD1. Germline CDR1 reads SGHAT; CDR2 reads FQNNGV. With V trimmed by 8 bases and J by 7 bases, 6 bases remained unmatched. The CDR3 totals 13 residues. The CDR3 DNA reads as TGTGCCAGCTGCGGGACAGGGAGAAATGAGCAGTTCTTC. Translated: CASCGTGRNEQFF.

The chain links TRBV19 to TRBJ2-1, with TRBD1 matching 8 bases. CDR1 is LNHDA and CDR2 is SQIVND in the germline V gene (reference sequence). The junction had 5 bases not matched to a gene; V was cut back by 2 bases and J by 5 bases. The CDR3 is made up of 15 amino acids. This CDR3 is CASSIMGQVHNEQFF. The DNA for the CDR3 is TGTGCCAGTAGTATAATGGGACAGGTCCACAATGAGCAGTTCTTC.

CDR3 bases: TGTGCCAGCCAAACAGGGGCGGGAAACACCATATATTTT. Its protein is CASQTGAGNTIYF. The chain combines TRBV19 with TRBJ1-3; the match to TRBD1 covers 7 bases. V lost 9 bases to trimming and J lost 4 bases; unmatched junction nucleotides: 6. Germline V gives CDR1 LNHDA, CDR2 SQIVND (reference sequence). CDR3 length: 13 amino acids.

V is TRBV6-1 and J is TRBJ2-3; 10 bases fit TRBD1. Germline V CDR1 and CDR2: MNHNS, SASEGT. With 0 bases clipped from V and 5 bases from J, the junction kept 14 bases outside the gene matches. This CDR3 has 19 residues. The DNA for the CDR3 is TGTGCCAGCAGTGAAGCTCCCGAACCCGGGACAGGGGACGAAGATACGCAGTATTTT. Translating it yields CASSEAPEPGTGDEDTQYF.

This clone was counted a single time. This rearrangement joins TRBV5-1 to TRBJ2-6; the D gene is possibly TRBD1 (5 bases). The germline V and J ends were trimmed by 4 bases and 0 bases, with 14 bases remaining between them. The CDR3 extends over 17 amino acids. Germline loops: CDR1 SGHRS, CDR2 YFSETQ. CDR3 in amino acids: CASSQQVFTSGANVLTF. CDR3 in DNA: TGCGCCAGCAGCCAACAGGTCTTTACCTCTGGGGCCAACGTCCTGACTTTC.

The CDR3 nucleotides read TGTGCCAGCAGCCAAGGACTCAGCTCCTACGAGCAGTACTTC. It translates to CASSQGLSSYEQYF. The chain uses TRBV14 and TRBJ2-7; no definite D call. V was shortened by 1 base and J by 0 bases, with 7 bases between the two germline ends. Germline V gene sequence: CDR1 SGHDN, CDR2 FVKESK. The CDR3 contains 14 residues.

The chain is built from TRBV7-2 and TRBJ2-3, with 12 bases lining up with TRBD1. This CDR3 region has 17 residues. Germline V gives CDR1 SGHTA, CDR2 FQGNSA. J gave up 5 bases and V 5 bases, and 11 bases lay outside the gene matches. The CDR3 loop is CASSPGTGGFTEDTQYF. Here the CDR3 DNA reads TGTGCCAGCAGCCCTGGGACAGGGGGCTTTACAGAAGATACGCAGTATTTT.

This chain connects TRBV2 to TRBJ2-5; D is unresolved. Trimming removed 1 base from V and 2 bases from J, with 8 bases in between. The CDR3 has 14 amino acids. The germline V gene encodes CDR1 SNHLY and CDR2 FYNNEI. The CDR3 bases are TGTGCCAGCAGTGAAGGAACATTACAAGAGACCCAGTACTTC. Its translation: CASSEGTLQETQYF.

The chain uses TRBV5-1 and TRBJ1-5; D call uncertain. V gave up 5 bases and J gave up 1 base, with 10 bases separating them. Germline CDR1 SGHRS, CDR2 YFSETQ. The length of the CDR3 is 14 residues. DNA of the CDR3: TGCGCCAGCAGGGTGGGCGTAAGCAATCAGCCCCAGCATTTT. Translating gives CASRVGVSNQPQHF.

V gene TRBV5-1 combines with J gene TRBJ1-1; a weak D match, TRBD1 (6 bases). Germline values: CDR1 SGHRS, CDR2 YFSETQ. The CDR3 is 15 amino acids. The V end lost 0 bases, the J end lost 4 bases, and 13 bases lay between the germline ends. The CDR3 DNA is TGCGCCAGCAGCTTGGCGCTGGGGGCAGGCACTGAAGCTTTCTTT. Translation gives CASSLALGAGTEAFF.

CDR3: CASSPRQTDNEQFF. In DNA, the CDR3 is TGTGCCAGCAGCCCTAGACAGACAGACAATGAGCAGTTCTTC. V gene TRBV7-2 combines with J gene TRBJ2-1, with D tentatively TRBD1 (5 bases). The CDR3 has 14 residues. Between the trimmed V and J ends, which lost 5 bases and 5 bases, there was a span of 13 bases. CDR1 and CDR2 (germline): SGHTA, FQGNSA.

This chain joins TRBV5-4 and TRBJ1-2, with TRBD1 matching 8 bases. After removal of 1 base from V and 4 bases from J, the junction contained 6 bases not matched to a gene. CDR3 size: 15 residues. Germline CDR1 reads SGHNT; CDR2 reads YYREEE (reference sequence). The CDR3 coding sequence is TGTGCCAGCAGCTTGTCGGTAACAGGGGGCTATGGCTACACCTTC. Amino acid sequence: CASSLSVTGGYGYTF.

The CDR3 coding sequence is TGTGCCAGCAACTTGGGACAGGGATACTACGAGCAGTACTTC. It yields the protein CASNLGQGYYEQYF. The rearrangement uses TRBV11-2 and TRBJ2-7, with 9 bases lining up with TRBD1. The V gene end was trimmed by 7 bases and the J gene end by 3 bases; junction bases not matched to a gene: 7. CDR1 SGHAT and CDR2 FQNNGV come from the germline V gene. This CDR3 has 14 residues.

The V call is TRBV5-1, the J call TRBJ1-2, with D possibly being TRBD1 (5 bases). The germline V and J ends were trimmed by 1 base and 2 bases, with 9 bases remaining between them. This CDR3 contains 14 residues. Germline loops: CDR1 SGHRS, CDR2 YFSETQ. Here the CDR3 DNA reads TGCGCCAGCAGCTTGCCAGGGCTCAACTATGGCTACACCTTC. Its protein is CASSLPGLNYGYTF.

The V gene is TRBV3-1 (or the pseudogene TRBV3-2), the J gene TRBJ1-5; D may be TRBD1 (6 bases). This CDR3 comprises 20 residues. Germline values: CDR1 LGHDT, CDR2 YNNKEL (reference sequence). The V end was cut by 2 bases, the J end by 9 bases, with 32 bases between. This chain's CDR3 is CASSQRGGVDWGGNLRPQHF. The CDR3 nucleotides are TGTGCCAGCAGCCAAAGGGGGGGAGTTGACTGGGGTGGTAATTTGCGGCCCCAGCATTTT.

This clone showed up just a few times. This chain uses TRBV7-3 with TRBJ1-1, with 9 bases identical to TRBD1. Germline CDR1 SGHTA, CDR2 FQGTGA. The CDR3 spans 14 residues. V lost 5 bases and J lost 1; bases outside the gene matches: 2. CDR3 sequence: CASSRGQGNTEAFF. The CDR3 DNA sequence: TGTGCCAGCAGCCGGGGACAGGGGAACACTGAAGCTTTCTTT.

This clone turned up a few times. The chain links TRBV9 to TRBJ2-2, with D unclear. This CDR3 is built from 14 residues. From germline, CDR1 is SGDLS and CDR2 YYNGEE. V lost 4 bases and J 4 bases, leaving 11 bases between the germline ends. The CDR3 sequence is CASSLKTSTGELFF. CDR3 DNA sequence: TGTGCCAGCAGCCTCAAGACAAGCACCGGGGAGCTGTTTTTT.

Written as DNA, the CDR3 is TGTGCCAGCAGCTTAGGTGGAGCGGGGGGGCGAGAGACCCAGTACTTC. Translating gives CASSLGGAGGRETQYF. The chain combines TRBV7-7 with TRBJ2-5, with 10 bases aligning to TRBD2. Germline V gene data show CDR1 as SSHAT and CDR2 as FNYEAQ (reference sequence). CDR3 length equals 16 residues. V lost 1 base to trimming and J lost 4 bases; unmatched junction nucleotides: 6.

This chain uses TRBV7-9 with TRBJ1-1; 11 nucleotides match TRBD1. The CDR3 sequence is 18 residues long. J lost 3 bases, V lost 5 bases, and 14 bases had no gene match. CDR1 and CDR2 from the germline V gene are SEHNR and FQNEAQ (reference sequence). CDR3: CASSAQPGQGVRDTEAFF. In nucleotides, the CDR3 is TGTGCCAGCAGCGCGCAGCCGGGACAGGGGGTTCGGGACACTGAAGCTTTCTTT.